The next 11 T cell receptor beta chains were all read from a single sample in a study of shared clonotypes between healthy human individuals. Some clones are missing from TCRdb's copy, which holds only in-frame ones; the method was immunoSEQ multiplex PCR. Of about 2,500,000 clones listed, over 85% were seen once; the top ten hold about 0.13%. The sequenced material came from naive CD4+ T cells sorted from blood. The subset denotes: CD45RA+ positively selected. These receptors originate from a man aged 18 to 30 in good health.

This chain joins TRBV25-1 and TRBJ2-5; 7 bases are shared with TRBD2. The germline V gene encodes CDR1 MGHDK and CDR2 SYGVNS. J was trimmed by 2 bases and V by 6 bases; bases with no gene match: 9. The CDR3 is 15 amino acids. The CDR3 loop is CASRGEGRVQETQYF. The CDR3 region has the DNA TGTGCCAGCAGGGGGGAGGGCCGAGTACAAGAGACCCAGTACTTC.

The chain joins TRBV10-1 to TRBJ2-7; D is unresolved. The V gene's germline CDR1 is WNHNN and CDR2 SYGVQD (reference sequence). The CDR3 consists of 14 residues. Between the trimmed V and J ends, which lost 3 bases and 5 bases, there was a span of 14 bases. CDR3 in DNA: TGCGCCAGCAGTGACCCCCCCTACAGTCACGAGCAGTACTTC. It codes for CASSDPPYSHEQYF.

The chain employs TRBV5-1 and TRBJ1-5, with D possibly being TRBD1 (5 bases). Looked up from germline, CDR1 is SGHRS and CDR2 is YFSETQ. The CDR3 has 15 amino acids. With 2 bases removed from V and 2 bases from J, the gap between germline ends came to 11 bases. The CDR3 is CASSLTGVRNQPQHF. CDR3 nucleotide sequence: TGCGCCAGCAGCTTAACGGGGGTTCGCAATCAGCCCCAGCATTTT.

The chain joins TRBV19 to TRBJ1-6; D is unresolved. This CDR3 contains 14 residues. V dropped 2 bases and J dropped 4 bases, with 6 bases sitting between them. The germline V gene has CDR1 LNHDA and CDR2 SQIVND (reference sequence). CDR3 residues: CASSIQGYNSPLHF. The DNA for the CDR3 is TGTGCCAGTAGTATACAAGGGTATAATTCACCCCTCCACTTT. The whole variable domain, filled in from reference TRBV19 and TRBJ1-6, reads DGGITQSPKYLFRKEGQNVTLSCEQNLNHDAMYWYRQDPGQGLRLIYYSQIVNDFQKGDIAEGYSVSREKKESFPLTVTSAQKNPTAFYLCASSIQGYNSPLHFGNGTRLTVT.

This chain joins TRBV18 and TRBJ2-5; D is undetermined. Germline V lookup: CDR1 KGHSH, CDR2 LQKENI. Between the trimmed V and J ends, which lost 0 bases and 5 bases, there was a span of 10 bases. The CDR3 has 14 amino acids. The CDR3 loop is CASSPPVGLETQYF. CDR3 bases: TGTGCCAGCTCACCACCGGTAGGGCTGGAGACCCAGTACTTC.

This clone was seen a single time. The V and J genes are TRBV27 and TRBJ2-2; unclear D gene. The CDR3 runs to 15 residues. Germline V CDR1 and CDR2: MNHEY, SMNVEV (reference sequence). V lost 2 bases and J 3 bases, leaving 10 bases between the germline ends. The CDR3 bases are TGTGCCAGCAGTTTAGGGTCTTATTACACCGGGGAGCTGTTTTTT. Its translation is CASSLGSYYTGELFF.

J is TRBJ1-6 and V is TRBV19; 9 bases agree with TRBD1. The length of the CDR3 is 13 residues. Germline CDR1 reads LNHDA; CDR2 reads SQIVND (reference sequence). V shed 10 bases and J 8 bases; nucleotides not matched to a gene: 6. The CDR3 protein is CAIKGQGDSPLHF. The CDR3 bases are TGTGCCATCAAGGGACAGGGAGATTCACCCCTCCACTTT. Full variable domain (rest looked up from reference TRBV19 and TRBJ1-6): DGGITQSPKYLFRKEGQNVTLSCEQNLNHDAMYWYRQDPGQGLRLIYYSQIVNDFQKGDIAEGYSVSREKKESFPLTVTSAQKNPTAFYLCAIKGQGDSPLHFGNGTRLTVT.

A word on this clone: Other DNA sequences in the same sample also yield this CDR3. The chain carries TRBV5-1 and TRBJ1-4; 9 nucleotides agree with TRBD1. CDR1 and CDR2 (germline): SGHRS, YFSETQ. The J segment lost 0 bases and the V segment lost 3 bases, leaving 3 bases of the junction unmatched. This CDR3 region has 16 residues. The CDR3 here is CASSSTGGATNEKLFF. Written as DNA, the CDR3 is TGCGCCAGCAGCTCGACAGGGGGGGCAACTAATGAAAAACTGTTTTTT. Using reference TRBV5-1 and TRBJ1-4 for the parts outside the CDR3, the full variable domain is KAGVTQTPRYLIKTRGQQVTLSCSPISGHRSVSWYQQTPGQGLQFLFEYFSETQRNKGNFPGRFSGRQFSNSRSEMNVSTLELGDSALYLCASSSTGGATNEKLFFGSGTQLSVL.

This chain connects TRBV10-3 to TRBJ2-5, with D perhaps matching TRBD1 (6 bases). The end of the DNA is better explained by TRBJ2-7, so the J call may be wrong. The germline gives CDR1 ENHRY, CDR2 SYGVKD. This CDR3 spans 15 amino acids. The CDR3: CAIRDSGTKGYEQYF. The CDR3 DNA sequence: TGTGCCATCAGGGATTCCGGGACAAAGGGTTACGAGCAGTACTTC.

The gene calls are TRBV25-1 and TRBJ1-2, with TRBD1 matching over 7 bases. Germline V CDR1 and CDR2: MGHDK, SYGVNS. The CDR3 sequence is 12 residues long. J gave up 5 bases and V 5 bases, and 2 bases lay outside the gene matches. The CDR3 nucleotides read TGTGCCAGCAGTCAGGGGGGGTATGGCTACACCTTC. Amino acids: CASSQGGYGYTF.

CDR3 sequence reads: CASNSVGKSSGANVLTF. CDR3 DNA: TGTGCCAGCAACTCGGTCGGGAAAAGCTCTGGGGCCAACGTCCTGACTTTC. The chain couples TRBV25-1 to TRBJ2-6; TRBD2 is a possible D gene (5 bases). Deletions cut 7 bases from V and 0 bases from J, with 16 bases between. The CDR3 length is 17 residues. Germline values: CDR1 MGHDK, CDR2 SYGVNS.